The 20 T cell receptor beta chains listed next were all sequenced from one sample in a study of vaccination effects on CD4 cells after COVID-19. What these receptors recognize is not known. The assay was immunoSEQ multiplex PCR, and TCRdb's table has in-frame clones only and misses some. Of roughly 41,000 clones listed, 77% are singletons. Sequencing in the ViraFEST assay came after antigen-specific CD4+ T cells had been expanded with viral peptide pools, which were used to stimulate PBMC. At the end of roughly 9 days of culture, CD4+ T cells were isolated. Vaccinated recipients, who were negative for nucleocapsid antibodies, had no history of SARS-CoV-2 infection. The specimen was CD4+ T cells from PBMCs cultured with HCoV-NL63 spike peptides, collected before COVID-19 vaccination. Source of these receptors: a human donor who received a COVID-19 vaccine.

V and J are TRBV4-1 and TRBJ2-5; either TRBD1 or TRBD2 may supply D (5 bases each). CDR1 and CDR2 from the germline V gene are MGHRA and YSYEKL. The CDR3 runs 13 residues. Trimming pared 1 base from V and 7 bases from J, leaving 10 bases between. The CDR3 DNA reads as TGCGCCAGCAGCCAAGTAGAGGGGCGGACCCAGTACTTC. Amino acid sequence: CASSQVEGRTQYF.

Here the CDR3 reads CASSVAGAGTDTQYF. The CDR3 region has the DNA TGTGCCAGCAGCGTAGCCGGGGCGGGCACAGATACGCAGTATTTT. This rearrangement joins TRBV9 to TRBJ2-3; the D gene could be TRBD1 or TRBD2 (5 bases each). Germline CDR1 is SGDLS and CDR2 is YYNGEE. V lost 0 bases, J lost 1 base, and 9 bases lay in between. The length of the CDR3 is 15 residues.

The chain links TRBV6-1 to TRBJ1-1, with D perhaps TRBD1 (5 bases). This CDR3 region has 15 residues. Germline V gene lookup returns CDR1 MNHNS and CDR2 SASEGT. Trimming took 2 bases from V and 0 from J, leaving 10 bases between them. CDR3 coding DNA: TGTGCCAGCAGTGAACCCGGACACCTGAACACTGAAGCTTTCTTT. Its protein is CASSEPGHLNTEAFF.

The chain is built from TRBV18 and TRBJ2-5; 9 bases align to TRBD1. Germline lookup yields CDR1 KGHSH and CDR2 LQKENI. Losses at the gene ends were 2 bases for V and 4 bases for J; bases not matched to a gene: 5. The CDR3 is 15 residues long. This CDR3 is CASSPIRQGGETQYF. The DNA of the CDR3 is TGTGCCAGCTCACCAATACGACAGGGGGGAGAGACCCAGTACTTC.

In its sample, this clone was seen once. The rearrangement uses TRBV2 and TRBJ2-7; perhaps TRBD2 as D (5 bases). Trimming took 2 bases from V and 6 from J, leaving 8 bases between them. Looked up from germline, CDR1 is SNHLY and CDR2 is FYNNEI. The CDR3 is 12 residues long. The CDR3 region is CASSEIGGEQYV. DNA of the CDR3: TGTGCCAGCAGTGAAATAGGAGGCGAGCAGTACGTC.

This clone was observed a handful of times. The V gene is TRBV2, the J gene TRBJ1-2, with unresolved D. Germline lookup yields CDR1 SNHLY and CDR2 FYNNEI. V was shortened by 7 bases and J by 2 bases, with 8 bases between the two germline ends. The CDR3 length is 12 residues. In nucleotides, the CDR3 is TGTGCCAGCACGAGGGAGAACTATGGCTACACCTTC. Its protein product is CASTRENYGYTF.

This clone was observed a few times. This chain joins TRBV10-2 and TRBJ1-2; weak D call: TRBD1 (6 bases). The CDR3 sequence is 14 residues long. Germline V gene sequence: CDR1 WSHSY, CDR2 SAAADI. V shed 8 bases and J shed 8 bases, with 21 bases lying between them. CDR3 region: CASVPYRAGEGYTF. CDR3 in DNA: TGCGCCAGCGTTCCCTACAGGGCAGGGGAGGGCTACACCTTC.

The chain has TRBV3-1 (or the pseudogene TRBV3-2) and TRBJ2-2; the D is unclear. The CDR3 is 15 residues long. The V end was cut by 0 bases, the J end by 0 bases, with 5 bases between. Germline CDR1 LGHDT, CDR2 YNNKEL (reference sequence). The CDR3: CASSQEHSNTGELFF. In DNA, the CDR3 is TGTGCCAGCAGCCAAGAGCATTCGAACACCGGGGAGCTGTTTTTT.

Only one count was recorded for this clone. The gene calls are TRBV5-6 and TRBJ1-4; D remains ambiguous. From germline, CDR1 is SGHDT and CDR2 YYEEEE. The CDR3 covers 13 residues. Trimming took off 2 bases at V and 5 bases at J, with 7 bases between the two ends. CDR3 residues: CASSLYSNEKLFF. The DNA for the CDR3 is TGTGCCAGCAGCTTATACAGCAATGAAAAACTGTTTTTT.

The rearrangement joins TRBV6-5 to TRBJ1-3; D remains ambiguous. CDR1 and CDR2 (germline): MNHEY, SVGAGI. V lost 8 bases and J 4 bases, leaving 18 bases between the germline ends. The CDR3 extends over 15 amino acids. The CDR3 DNA follows: TGTGCCAGCGAGGCGGGTCCCCGGAGGGGAAACACCATATATTTT. Its translation is CASEAGPRRGNTIYF.

This clone was seen a handful of times. This chain links TRBV7-2 with TRBJ1-1, with a tentative D call TRBD1 (5 bases). Germline V gives CDR1 SGHTA, CDR2 FQGNSA. This CDR3 comprises 13 residues. Trimming took off 5 bases at V and 5 bases at J, with 12 bases between the two ends. As DNA, the CDR3 is TGTGCCAGCAGCCGTCCGGGGGGGACTGAAGCTTTCTTT. This encodes CASSRPGGTEAFF. The variable domain in full, with the rest retrieved from reference TRBV7-2 and TRBJ1-1, is GAGVSQSPSNKVTEKGKDVELRCDPISGHTALYWYRQSLGQGLEFLIYFQGNSAPDKSGLPSDRFSAERTGGSVSTLTIQRTQQEDSAVYLCASSRPGGTEAFFGQGTRLTVV.

V gene TRBV10-1 combines with J gene TRBJ1-1; the D gene is possibly TRBD1 (5 bases). Looked up from germline, CDR1 is WNHNN and CDR2 is SYGVQD (reference sequence). V gave up 4 bases and J gave up 4 bases, with 10 bases separating them. This CDR3 region has 13 residues. CDR3 sequence reads: CASSGQRGTEAFF. The CDR3 DNA is TGCGCCAGCAGTGGACAGAGGGGCACTGAAGCTTTCTTT.

This chain links TRBV24-1 with TRBJ1-2, with 9 bases lining up with TRBD1. The germline V gene has CDR1 KGHDR and CDR2 SFDVKD. There are 14 residues in the CDR3. With 4 bases clipped from V and 6 bases from J, the junction kept 5 bases outside the gene matches. The CDR3 DNA is TGTGCCACCAGTGAATGGGACAGGGAGGATGGCTACACCTTC. It is translated as CATSEWDREDGYTF.

This clone was found a few times. The chain couples TRBV28 to TRBJ1-1, with D perhaps TRBD1 (5 bases). Germline V gene sequence: CDR1 MDHEN, CDR2 SYDVKM. Between the trimmed V and J ends, which lost 2 bases and 4 bases, there was a span of 11 bases. This CDR3 is 14 amino acids long. This CDR3 is CASSLMGDLTEAFF. The CDR3 DNA reads TGTGCCAGCAGTTTAATGGGGGATCTCACTGAAGCTTTCTTT. The whole variable domain, filled in from reference TRBV28 and TRBJ1-1, reads DVKVTQSSRYLVKRTGEKVFLECVQDMDHENMFWYRQDPGLGLRLIYFSYDVKMKEKGDIPEGYSVSREKKERFSLILESASTNQTSMYLCASSLMGDLTEAFFGQGTRLTVV.

The rearrangement uses TRBV5-1 and TRBJ2-7; the D gene could be TRBD1 or TRBD2 (5 bases each). CDR3 length: 15 amino acids. Trimming removed 1 base at V and 2 bases at J, with 13 bases between. CDR1 and CDR2 (germline): SGHRS, YFSETQ. CDR3 protein: CASSLMSGPTYEQYV. DNA for the CDR3: TGCGCCAGCAGCTTGATGTCGGGACCAACCTACGAGCAGTACGTC.

CDR3 region: CASSLGEQETQYF. DNA of the CDR3: TGTGCCAGCAGTTTAGGCGAGCAAGAGACCCAGTACTTC. The genes are TRBV9 and TRBJ2-5; D uncertain. The CDR3 runs to 13 residues. The V gene's germline CDR1 is SGDLS and CDR2 YYNGEE. V was trimmed by 5 bases and J by 2 bases, leaving 10 bases between them.

The chain recombines TRBV6-5 with TRBJ2-1; the D is unclear. Germline V gives CDR1 MNHEY, CDR2 SVGAGI. V dropped 7 bases and J dropped 1 base, with 8 bases sitting between them. The CDR3 runs 13 residues. This CDR3 reads CASTLDSYNEQFF. The DNA of the CDR3 is TGTGCCAGCACCCTCGATTCCTACAATGAGCAGTTCTTC.

This sequence joins TRBV12-5 and TRBJ1-5; 8 nucleotides line up with TRBD1. V gave up 1 base and J gave up 6 bases; unmatched junction bases: 8. The CDR3 covers 16 residues. The germline V gene has CDR1 LGHNT and CDR2 FRNRAP. The DNA for the CDR3 is TGTGCTAGTGGTTTGGCAAACACAGGGGGAGGTCAGCCCCAGCATTTT. Translated, it gives CASGLANTGGGQPQHF.

This clone was recorded once. The V call is TRBV29-1, the J call TRBJ2-2; no definite D call. Germline CDR1 SQVTM, CDR2 ANQGSEA. This CDR3 has 14 amino acids. V was cut by 6 bases and J by 0 bases, with 11 bases left in between. CDR3 coding DNA: TGCAGCGTACTTCGCAATCCGAACACCGGGGAGCTGTTTTTT. Its translation: CSVLRNPNTGELFF.

Only one count was recorded for this clone. The CDR3 is CASSSTGGAGKNIQYF. Here the CDR3 DNA reads TGTGCCAGCAGCTCGACAGGGGGCGCGGGCAAAAACATTCAGTACTTC. The J gene is TRBJ2-4, the V gene TRBV5-6; 10 positions match TRBD1. Germline lookup yields CDR1 SGHDT and CDR2 YYEEEE. The trim removed 3 bases at V and 3 bases at J, leaving 6 bases unmatched. The CDR3 runs to 16 residues.